The source of this TCR beta chain is a study of T-cell memory formation after mild COVID-19 (dated by TCRdb to about 2021). For the wider study: Most TCR sequence clusters were specific to one of the two donors. In a couple of donors, T-cell clones that expanded and contracted after mild COVID-19 were followed by sequencing TCRalpha and TCRbeta repertoires longitudinally. Two young, previously healthy adult volunteers, one female and one male, were included in the cohort. Overall results and qualifications from the work: Balanced CD4/CD8 phenotypes were observed for clones contracting from day 15 to 85, whereas a bias towards CD4+ was observed for a second wave of clones expanding from day 15 to 37. SARS-CoV-2 specificity was not confirmed for the second-wave clones peaking on day 37. Some responding clones were detected in pre-infection memory, which suggested that pre-existing cross-reactive memory T cells had joined the SARS-CoV-2 response. Only two mild cases were covered in the study, and larger cohorts including severe cases with pre-infection samples were considered necessary. Contracting CD4+ clones were located mainly in the CM and EM memory subsets, whereas CD8+ clones were found to be enriched in EMRA.

Worth noting for this clonotype: Its antigen remains unidentified. Base quality data are lacking; no much larger clone is found one base away.

Ficoll-Paque density gradient centrifugation was the method used to isolate PBMCs. Sequencing instrument: Illumina NovaSeq 6000. Using 5'RACE with constant-segment primers, TCRalpha and TCRbeta cDNA libraries were constructed, with sample barcodes and unique molecular identifiers added in the process. Trizol reagent was used to extract RNA from every sample. Library amplification was performed in two PCR steps, and a second sample barcode and Illumina TruSeq adapters were introduced in the second step. Sequencing of libraries was performed on an Illumina NovaSeq with 2 x 150 bp paired-end reads. On the authors' methods: With migec v1.2.7, reads were demultiplexed and then collapsed into UMI-guided consensus sequences. Using mixcr v2.1.11, UMI consensuses were aligned to TRA and TRB V and J templates and then assembled into clonotypes. Expanded or contracted clonotypes were those called significant by both edgeR and NoisET, with noise models trained on biological replicates. For edgeR calls, the cutoffs were a false discovery rate-adjusted p below 0.01 and a log2 fold-change threshold of 1. As an exploratory analysis of dynamics, PCA with hierarchical clustering was applied to max-normalized trajectories of the 1000 most abundant clonotypes. Separately sequenced CD4+ and CD8+ repertoires were used to assign a CD4 or CD8 phenotype to each responding clone. The raw public data were reprocessed by TCRdb itself: fastp quality trimming at Q25, MiXCR clonotype calling, in-frame beta chains only. Identical CDR3 protein sequences are pooled into one entry, listed with their most common genes and DNA. The V and J calls and clone size are TCRdb's, not the authors'. This sample comprises about 560,000 distinct CDR3 sequences, less than 25% of them detected only once. Around 9.2% of the sample comes from the top ten.

The sequenced sample consisted of PBMCs or a T cell subset sorted from them (not recorded which). The sequence was obtained from an adult woman who had mild COVID-19 (a few samples of this study predate the infection). The sample titles of this study are shuffled in the database, so cell type and time point are left out; the donor was told from shared clones.

The nucleotide sequence is TGTGCCAGCAGCTTAGATATACCGAGCTCCTACAATGAGCAGTTCTTC. Protein translation: CASSLDIPSSYNEQFF. The chain links TRBV7-6 with TRBJ2-1, with no confidently assigned D gene. V gives up 1 base and J gives up 0 bases, and the segment between their germline ends measures 10 bases. CDR1 and CDR2 are drawn from the germline V gene: SGHVS, FNYEAQ. The CDR3, from cysteine to phenylalanine, totals 16 residues. This entry keeps only the CDR3 DNA: 48 bases, framed from base 1.